These 21 T cell receptor beta chains came from one sample sequenced in a study of cytomegalovirus exposure and HLA in healthy donors. PCR was performed using 60 Vbeta and 13 Jbeta primers. Sequenced by immunoSEQ multiplex PCR; TCRdb stores in-frame clones only, minus some. The sample carries around 200,000 clones, around 86% recorded once. The specimen was PBMCs. The receptors stem from a woman between 50 and 59 years old in good health and CMV-seropositive.

The rearrangement uses TRBV5-1 and TRBJ2-6; no reliable D call. CDR1 is SGHRS and CDR2 is YFSETQ in the germline V gene. Trimming took 0 bases from V and 1 from J, leaving 5 bases between them. This CDR3 region has 15 residues. The CDR3 DNA follows: TGCGCCAGCAGCTTGGAGCCGTCTGGGGCCAACGTCCTGACTTTC. It translates to CASSLEPSGANVLTF.

This sequence joins TRBV28 and TRBJ1-2; 7 bases are shared with TRBD1. Germline lookup yields CDR1 MDHEN and CDR2 SYDVKM. The CDR3 is 16 residues long. The trim removed 5 bases at V and 1 base at J, leaving 10 bases unmatched. The CDR3 region has the DNA TGTGCCAGCAGTCCACCCGGACAGGCCTTTAACTATGGCTACACCTTC. Its translation is CASSPPGQAFNYGYTF.

The CDR3 protein is CATSRTGNGYTF. DNA of the CDR3: TGTGCCACCAGCAGAACAGGGAATGGCTACACCTTC. The J gene is TRBJ1-2, the V gene TRBV15, with D maybe TRBD1 (6 bases). The CDR3 spans 12 residues. Germline V lookup: CDR1 LNHNV, CDR2 YYDKDF (reference sequence). The germline V and J ends were trimmed by 2 bases and 6 bases, with 7 bases remaining between them. Full variable domain (outside the CDR3, taken from reference TRBV15 and TRBJ1-2): DAMVIQNPRYQVTQFGKPVTLSCSQTLNHNVMYWYQQKSSQAPKLLFHYYDKDFNNEADTPDNFQSRRPNTSFCFLDIRSPGLGDTAMYLCATSRTGNGYTFGSGTRLTVV.

This rearrangement joins TRBV2 to TRBJ2-1; D call uncertain. CDR3 size: 12 residues. Germline-derived CDR1 and CDR2 are SNHLY and FYNNEI. Trimming cost V 6 bases and J 9 bases, with 12 bases left between them. The chain's CDR3 is CASRTPVGEQFF. The CDR3 DNA is TGTGCCAGCAGGACTCCGGTCGGTGAGCAGTTCTTC.

The chain employs TRBV9 and TRBJ1-1; TRBD1 matches at 8 bases. Looked up from germline, CDR1 is SGDLS and CDR2 is YYNGEE. With 4 bases clipped from V and 5 bases from J, the junction kept 7 bases outside the gene matches. The CDR3 consists of 14 residues. CDR3 loop: CASSTGQEVTEAFF. In DNA form, the CDR3 reads TGTGCCAGCAGCACGGGACAGGAAGTGACTGAAGCTTTCTTT. Combining the CDR3 with reference TRBV9 and TRBJ1-1 gives the whole variable domain DSGVTQTPKHLITATGQRVTLRCSPRSGDLSVYWYQQSLDQGLQFLIQYYNGEERAKGNILERFSAQQFPDLHSELNLSSLELGDSALYFCASSTGQEVTEAFFGQGTRLTVV.

The rearrangement uses TRBV11-2 and TRBJ1-2, with D unresolved. The CDR3 has 14 residues. With 1 base removed from V and 0 bases from J, the gap between germline ends came to 6 bases. Germline values: CDR1 SGHAT, CDR2 FQNNGV. In DNA, the CDR3 is TGTGCCAGCAGCTTAGGACACCCTAACTATGGCTACACCTTC. It encodes CASSLGHPNYGYTF.

The CDR3 bases are TGTGCCAGCAGCTTAGATCGGGTAGCAGACTACGAGCAGTACTTC. It yields the protein CASSLDRVADYEQYF. This sequence joins TRBV11-2 and TRBJ2-7; D remains unclear. CDR3 length: 15 residues. CDR1 is SGHAT, CDR2 FQNNGV, per germline. The V and J ends lost 0 bases and 3 bases respectively, with 12 bases between them.

This clone came up a few times. V is TRBV4-1 and J is TRBJ1-1; D not resolved. Per the germline V gene, CDR1 is MGHRA and CDR2 is YSYEKL. The germline V and J ends were trimmed by 2 bases and 0 bases, with 10 bases remaining between them. The CDR3 covers 15 residues. The chain's CDR3 is CASSQWTLMNTEAFF. CDR3 DNA: TGCGCCAGCAGCCAATGGACTCTAATGAACACTGAAGCTTTCTTT.

This clone was recorded a few times. This chain connects TRBV4-1 to TRBJ1-6; D is perhaps TRBD1 (6 bases). The CDR3 is 17 residues long. Germline CDR1 is MGHRA and CDR2 is YSYEKL. V was trimmed by 3 bases and J by 5 bases, leaving 17 bases between them. The CDR3 here is CASSHPSPTGNNSPLHF. The CDR3 DNA is TGCGCCAGCAGCCACCCCAGCCCGACAGGAAATAATTCACCCCTCCACTTT.

J is TRBJ1-4 and V is TRBV19; D perhaps matches TRBD1 (6 bases). V was trimmed by 6 bases and J by 2 bases, leaving 13 bases between them. In germline, CDR1 is LNHDA, CDR2 SQIVND (reference sequence). The CDR3 is 15 residues long. CDR3 DNA: TGTGCCAGTAGGAACAGGGATGAGACTAATGAAAAACTGTTTTTT. Amino acids: CASRNRDETNEKLFF.

This chain links TRBV7-2 with TRBJ2-7; 10 nucleotides align to TRBD1. CDR1 is SGHTA and CDR2 is FQGNSA in the germline V gene. With V trimmed by 5 bases and J by 7 bases, 5 bases remained unmatched. This CDR3 has 13 residues. CDR3 in amino acids: CASSTDRGDEQYF. For the CDR3, the DNA is TGTGCCAGCAGCACGGACAGGGGGGATGAGCAGTACTTC.

V usage is TRBV6-5 and J usage is TRBJ1-3, with D possibly being TRBD1 (6 bases). The CDR3 is 15 amino acids. V was clipped by 2 bases and J by 0 bases, with 8 bases between them. From germline, CDR1 is MNHEY and CDR2 SVGAGI. CDR3 sequence (DNA): TGTGCCAGCAGTTACGGCAGGGGCTCTGGAAACACCATATATTTT. It is translated as CASSYGRGSGNTIYF.

This clone is a singleton in its sample. The same CDR3 can be traced to other DNA sequences in this sample. The chain joins TRBV5-4 to TRBJ2-6; D gene ambiguous. Trimming removed 0 bases from V and 0 bases from J, with 4 bases in between. The CDR3 has 15 amino acids. The germline V gene has CDR1 SGHNT and CDR2 YYREEE (reference sequence). DNA for the CDR3: TGTGCCAGCAGCTTGGGGAGCTCTGGGGCCAACGTCCTGACTTTC. Its translation is CASSLGSSGANVLTF.

The chain combines TRBV6-6 with TRBJ1-6, with unresolved D. V was shortened by 6 bases and J by 7 bases, with 4 bases between the two germline ends. Germline lookup yields CDR1 MNHNY and CDR2 SVGAGI (reference sequence). CDR3 length: 11 amino acids. The CDR3 DNA follows: TGTGCCAGCAGGGGCAATTCACCCCTCCACTTT. As protein: CASRGNSPLHF.

The chain carries TRBV28 and TRBJ1-1; D call uncertain. Deletions cut 4 bases from V and 4 bases from J, with 13 bases between. From germline, CDR1 is MDHEN and CDR2 SYDVKM. The CDR3 has 14 residues. The CDR3 spells CASSSRATGTEAFF. In DNA, the CDR3 is TGTGCCAGCAGTTCGAGGGCCACGGGCACTGAAGCTTTCTTT.

This clone was seen a single time. The V call is TRBV7-9, the J call TRBJ2-1; TRBD2 matches at 11 bases. This CDR3 has 15 amino acids. Trimming took 5 bases from V and 8 from J; bases not matched to a gene: 8. Germline assignment: CDR1 SEHNR and CDR2 FQNEAQ (reference sequence). The CDR3 here is CASSRSGGAWDEQFF. The CDR3 bases are TGTGCCAGCAGCCGTAGCGGGGGGGCATGGGATGAGCAGTTCTTC.

This chain connects TRBV19 to TRBJ1-5; D call uncertain. The CDR3 runs 14 residues. In germline, CDR1 is LNHDA, CDR2 SQIVND (reference sequence). With 0 bases removed from V and 1 base from J, the gap between germline ends came to 4 bases. In nucleotides, the CDR3 is TGTGCCAGTAGTATAGATCAGAGCAATCAGCCCCAGCATTTT. Protein sequence: CASSIDQSNQPQHF.

The V call is TRBV6-5, the J call TRBJ2-2, with 8 bases fitting TRBD1. The germline gives CDR1 MNHEY, CDR2 SVGAGI. V was clipped by 0 bases and J by 6 bases; unmatched bases: 0. The CDR3 sequence is 14 residues long. In nucleotides, the CDR3 is TGTGCCAGCAGTTACTCACAGGGGGCCGGGGAGCTGTTTTTT. It translates to CASSYSQGAGELFF.

The chain recombines TRBV2 with TRBJ2-5, with 7 bases lining up with TRBD1. The germline CDR1 and CDR2 sequences are SNHLY and FYNNEI. Unmatched junction bases numbered 9, after V lost 6 bases and J lost 5 bases. The length of the CDR3 is 14 residues. CDR3 region: CASSFSRDSETQYF. The DNA of the CDR3 is TGTGCCAGCAGCTTTTCCCGGGACAGCGAGACCCAGTACTTC.

The chain employs TRBV28 and TRBJ1-5; D is ambiguous. Germline CDR1 is MDHEN and CDR2 is SYDVKM. Trimming removed 6 bases at V and 0 bases at J, with 6 bases between. The CDR3 covers 13 residues. The CDR3 DNA follows: TGTGCCAGCAGCCCTAATAGCAATCAGCCCCAGCATTTT. It is translated as CASSPNSNQPQHF. Combining the CDR3 with reference TRBV28 and TRBJ1-5 gives the whole variable domain DVKVTQSSRYLVKRTGEKVFLECVQDMDHENMFWYRQDPGLGLRLIYFSYDVKMKEKGDIPEGYSVSREKKERFSLILESASTNQTSMYLCASSPNSNQPQHFGDGTRLSIL.

This rearrangement joins TRBV6-5 to TRBJ2-1, with a tentative D call TRBD1 (5 bases). This CDR3 contains 13 residues. Germline assignment: CDR1 MNHEY and CDR2 SVGAGI. Trimming stripped 7 bases from V and 9 bases from J, with 16 bases between. The CDR3 DNA follows: TGTGCCAGCACGCCACAGGTATCGGCTGAGCAGTTCTTC. Translation gives CASTPQVSAEQFF.